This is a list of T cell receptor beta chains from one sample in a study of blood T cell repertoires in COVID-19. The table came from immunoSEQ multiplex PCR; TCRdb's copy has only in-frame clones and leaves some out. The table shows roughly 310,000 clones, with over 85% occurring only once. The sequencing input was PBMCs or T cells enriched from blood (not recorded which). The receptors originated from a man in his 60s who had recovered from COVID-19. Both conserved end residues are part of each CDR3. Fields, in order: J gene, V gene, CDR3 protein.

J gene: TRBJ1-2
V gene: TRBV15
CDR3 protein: CATSSDRDSGYGYTF

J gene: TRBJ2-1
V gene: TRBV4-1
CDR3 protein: CASSQTFRGDSYNEQFF

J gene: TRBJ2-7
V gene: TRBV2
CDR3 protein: CASRFASGTPYEQYF

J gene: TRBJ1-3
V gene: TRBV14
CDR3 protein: CASSQEFGGGLGNTIYF

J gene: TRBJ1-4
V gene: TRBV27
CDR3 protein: CASNRAGVPNEKLFF

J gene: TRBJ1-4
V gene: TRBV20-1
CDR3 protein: CSASQGGTNEKLFF

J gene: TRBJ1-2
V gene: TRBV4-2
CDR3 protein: CASSQDGGGEGNYGYTF

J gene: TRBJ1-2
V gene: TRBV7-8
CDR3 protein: CASSLDTNYGYTF

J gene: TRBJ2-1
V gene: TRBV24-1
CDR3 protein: CATSDTSVAGEQFF

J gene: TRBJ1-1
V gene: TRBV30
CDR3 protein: CAWNPGAFGAFF

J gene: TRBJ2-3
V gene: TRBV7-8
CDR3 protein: CASIPAGRDTQYF

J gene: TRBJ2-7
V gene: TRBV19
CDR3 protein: CASSIWTGAANEQYF

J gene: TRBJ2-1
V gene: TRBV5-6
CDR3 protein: CASSLISGNTYNEQFF

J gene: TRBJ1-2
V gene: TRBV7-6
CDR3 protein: CASSLGADTNYGYTF

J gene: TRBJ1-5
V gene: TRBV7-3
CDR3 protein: CASSWGDEDQPQHF